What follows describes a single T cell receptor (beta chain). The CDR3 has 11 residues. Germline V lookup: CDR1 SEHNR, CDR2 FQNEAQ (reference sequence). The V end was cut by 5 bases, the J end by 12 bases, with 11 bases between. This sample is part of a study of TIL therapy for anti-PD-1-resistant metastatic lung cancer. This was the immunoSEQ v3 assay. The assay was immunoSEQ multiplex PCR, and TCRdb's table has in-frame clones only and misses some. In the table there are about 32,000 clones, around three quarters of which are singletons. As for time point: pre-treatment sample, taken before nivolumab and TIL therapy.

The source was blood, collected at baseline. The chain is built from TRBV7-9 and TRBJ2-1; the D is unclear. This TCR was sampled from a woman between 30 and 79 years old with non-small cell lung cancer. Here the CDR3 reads CASSLYLGQFF. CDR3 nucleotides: TGTGCCAGCAGCCTGTATCTTGGGCAGTTCTTC.